This TCR beta chain was captured in a study of blood T cell repertoires in COVID-19. In the study overall: There were acute and convalescent COVID-19 samples, and they came from the United States, Italy and Spain.

Assay used: immunoSEQ multiplex PCR; TCRdb lists only in-frame clones, some missing. Of approximately 310,000 clones in the sample, roughly 85% are singletons; the top ten hold about 2%. This CDR3 region has 12 residues. Trimming pared 6 bases from V and 7 bases from J, leaving 12 bases between. Germline V lookup: CDR1 MDHEN, CDR2 SYDVKM. Sequencing was performed on PBMCs or T cells enriched from blood (not recorded which). The chain recombines TRBV28 with TRBJ1-1; D unresolved. The receptor was isolated from a woman aged 25 to 39 who had been exposed to COVID-19. The CDR3 spells CASRPTKSEAFF. CDR3 nucleotide sequence: TGTGCCAGCAGACCGACTAAAAGTGAAGCTTTCTTT.